Below are 17 T cell receptor beta chains sequenced from a single sample in a study of blood T cells in healthy people across ages. Next came a second PCR, run for roughly 6 to 11 cycles, which used a sample-barcoded 5' primer along with a J-beta primer mix. TCRdb ran MiXCR on the 5' RACE reads and lists one entry per CDR3 protein. This sample yields over a million distinct CDR3 sequences, of which approximately 60% are seen a single time; under 8.5% belongs to the top ten. Input material: blood. These receptors were taken from a man aged 18 to 29 in good health.

This clonotype has more than one count but fewer than ten. This sequence joins TRBV29-1 and TRBJ2-3; 8 nucleotides agree with TRBD1. After removal of 2 bases from V and 2 bases from J, the junction contained 6 bases not matched to a gene. Germline assignment: CDR1 SQVTM and CDR2 ANQGSEA. The length of the CDR3 is 15 residues. CDR3 DNA: TGCAGCGTTGAATCGTCAGGGGGCCACACAGATACGCAGTATTTT. Its translation: CSVESSGGHTDTQYF.

This rearrangement joins TRBV29-1 to TRBJ2-7; 10 nucleotides match TRBD2. This CDR3 has 14 residues. The V segment lost 6 bases and the J segment 3 bases; nucleotides outside the gene matches: 8. Germline V gene sequence: CDR1 SQVTM, CDR2 ANQGSEA. The CDR3 reads CSVGSLAGVYEQYF. The CDR3 region has the DNA TGCAGCGTCGGAAGTCTAGCGGGAGTCTACGAGCAGTACTTC.

The chain links TRBV24-1 to TRBJ2-5, with TRBD2 identical over 10 bases. Germline V gene sequence: CDR1 KGHDR, CDR2 SFDVKD. The CDR3 covers 16 residues. V trimming: 5 bases; J trimming: 1 base; junction bases outside the gene matches: 6. The CDR3 protein is CATSVVLAGIQETQYF. In DNA, the CDR3 is TGTGCCACCAGTGTCGTACTAGCGGGGATCCAAGAGACCCAGTACTTC.

The chain carries TRBV5-6 and TRBJ2-2, with TRBD2 as a possible D gene (5 bases). Germline lookup yields CDR1 SGHDT and CDR2 YYEEEE. Between the trimmed V and J ends, which lost 0 bases and 5 bases, there was a span of 8 bases. CDR3 length equals 14 residues. The CDR3 sequence is CASSLVAFTGELFF. The CDR3 coding sequence is TGTGCCAGCAGCTTGGTAGCGTTTACCGGGGAGCTGTTTTTT.

The chain combines TRBV20-1 with TRBJ2-7, with 9 bases lining up with TRBD2. From germline, CDR1 is DFQATT and CDR2 SNEGSKA (reference sequence). This CDR3 is built from 15 residues. Unmatched junction bases numbered 16, after V lost 8 bases and J lost 5 bases. The CDR3 DNA reads as TGCAGTCCCCACCGTTCCGGGACTAGCTTTAACGAGCAGTACTTC. It is translated as CSPHRSGTSFNEQYF.

The gene calls are TRBV27 and TRBJ2-1; 9 positions agree with TRBD2. Germline V lookup: CDR1 MNHEY, CDR2 SMNVEV (reference sequence). V was pared by 4 bases and J by 7 bases, with 8 bases of the junction left unmatched. The CDR3 runs to 15 residues. Written as DNA, the CDR3 is TGTGCCAGCAGTTCGAGCCCAGCGGGAGGTAATGAGCAGTTCTTC. Residues: CASSSSPAGGNEQFF.

The J gene is TRBJ2-5, the V gene TRBV12-3 or TRBV12-4; no clear D. The CDR3 has 16 residues. Trimming removed 4 bases from V and 4 bases from J, with 19 bases in between. CDR3 coding DNA: TGTGCCAGCAGTTCTTACGGCGGACGGAAAGGAGAGACCCAGTACTTC. Translating gives CASSSYGGRKGETQYF.

The chain uses TRBV11-2 and TRBJ2-1; no clear D. Germline V gene lookup returns CDR1 SGHAT and CDR2 FQNNGV. This CDR3 spans 12 amino acids. Trimming cost V 5 bases and J 11 bases, with 13 bases left between them. In DNA, the CDR3 is TGTGCCAGCAGCCCCTCCCAGCAGAAGCAGTTCTTC. Translated: CASSPSQQKQFF. Based on the CDR3 plus reference TRBV11-2 and TRBJ2-1, the full variable domain is EAGVAQSPRYKIIEKRQSVAFWCNPISGHATLYWYQQILGQGPKLLIQFQNNGVVDDSQLPKDRFSAERLKGVDSTLKIQPAKLEDSAVYLCASSPSQQKQFFGPGTRLTVL.

The chain links TRBV4-1 to TRBJ1-5, with 9 bases that match TRBD1. CDR1 MGHRA and CDR2 YSYEKL come from the germline V gene. The CDR3 extends over 17 amino acids. V trimming: 3 bases; J trimming: 5 bases; junction bases outside the gene matches: 11. The CDR3, as DNA: TGCGCCAGCAGCCAGAGAAGCGGGACAGGGTTACATCAGCCCCAGCATTTT. Translation gives CASSQRSGTGLHQPQHF.

This clonotype was counted between two and nine times. This chain joins TRBV29-1 and TRBJ2-7, with 8 bases matching TRBD1. V shed 4 bases, J shed 6 bases, and the junction held 5 bases outside the gene matches. Germline V gives CDR1 SQVTM, CDR2 ANQGSEA. This CDR3 region has 12 residues. CDR3 bases: TGCAGCGTTGCGGACAGGGTTATCGAGCAGTACTTC. As protein: CSVADRVIEQYF.

With respect to this clonotype: One end of the junction does not line up with germline, which may come from a read error. The chain couples TRBV4-1 to TRBJ2-7; TRBD1 is a possible D gene (5 bases). Germline V gene sequence: CDR1 MGHRA, CDR2 YSYEKL. The CDR3 extends over 17 amino acids. The CDR3 reads CASSQDHRIQDSCEQYF. The CDR3 DNA sequence: TGCGCCAGCAGCCAAGATCATCGAATACAGGATTCCTGCGAGCAGTACTTC.

The chain employs TRBV7-6 and TRBJ2-5; 7 bases are a match to TRBD2. The CDR3 runs to 15 residues. The ends lost 4 bases at V and 0 bases at J; junction bases unmatched: 5. The V gene's germline CDR1 is SGHVS and CDR2 FNYEAQ. This chain's CDR3 is CASSWGGLYQETQYF. In DNA form, the CDR3 reads TGTGCCAGCAGCTGGGGGGGACTATACCAAGAGACCCAGTACTTC. The whole variable domain, filled in from reference TRBV7-6 and TRBJ2-5, reads GAGVSQSPRYKVTKRGQDVALRCDPISGHVSLYWYRQALGQGPEFLTYFNYEAQQDKSGLPNDRFSAERPEGSISTLTIQRTEQRDSAMYRCASSWGGLYQETQYFGPGTRLLVL.

CDR3 region: CASSYPGQLNTEAFF. The CDR3 bases are TGTGCCAGCAGTTACCCGGGACAGTTGAACACTGAAGCTTTCTTT. The V call is TRBV6-6, the J call TRBJ1-1; 7 nucleotides align to TRBD1. CDR1 is MNHNY and CDR2 is SVGAGI in the germline V gene (reference sequence). The CDR3 has 15 amino acids. The ends lost 2 bases at V and 0 bases at J; junction bases unmatched: 3.

V is TRBV25-1 and J is TRBJ1-2, with D perhaps matching TRBD1 (5 bases). Trimming took off 5 bases at V and 4 bases at J, with 17 bases between the two ends. Germline CDR1 reads MGHDK; CDR2 reads SYGVNS. The CDR3 length is 15 residues. The CDR3 spells CASSPWGEGGYGYTF. The CDR3 coding sequence is TGTGCCAGCAGTCCCTGGGGGGAGGGAGGCTATGGCTACACCTTC.

This clonotype was seen repeatedly, ten times or more. The chain's CDR3 is CASSQVSETQYF. The CDR3 coding sequence is TGTGCCAGCAGCCAAGTCTCGGAGACCCAGTACTTC. The chain has TRBV14 and TRBJ2-5; D gene unclear. With 1 base removed from V and 5 bases from J, the gap between germline ends came to 5 bases. The length of the CDR3 is 12 residues. The germline CDR1 and CDR2 sequences are SGHDN and FVKESK.

This clonotype was observed a handful of times. The CDR3 DNA is TGTGCCAGCAGTTATTACAGGGGGCCCTCCTACGAGCAGTACTTC. Its protein is CASSYYRGPSYEQYF. The chain combines TRBV6-5 with TRBJ2-7, with 9 bases fitting TRBD1. This CDR3 contains 15 residues. The germline gives CDR1 MNHEY, CDR2 SVGAGI. The V gene end was trimmed by 3 bases and the J gene end by 0 bases; junction bases not matched to a gene: 3.

This CDR3 reads CSASPEGRSPLHF. The CDR3 bases are TGCAGTGCCAGCCCAGAAGGTCGTTCACCCCTCCACTTT. This rearrangement joins TRBV20-1 to TRBJ1-6; no clear D gene. The CDR3 sequence is 13 residues long. CDR1 and CDR2 from the germline V gene are DFQATT and SNEGSKA (reference sequence). Trimming stripped 6 bases from V and 9 bases from J, with 15 bases between.